This TCR beta chain emerged from a study of regulatory T cells in long-lasting Graves disease. Study details: Antithyroid drug intake by newly diagnosed Graves' patients had lasted under 3 months. The study's findings and limits: The persistent group shared 2,500 to 3,000 public clonotypes, more than the approximately 970 shared by new patients. Persistent disease was associated with favored TRBV28 usage and with favored use of TRBJ1-2 and TRBJ2-5.

V lost 1 base and J 8 bases, leaving 14 bases between the germline ends. This CDR3 spans 15 amino acids. The germline gives CDR1 SGHTA, CDR2 FQGNSA. In building TCR beta libraries, iRepertoire HTBI primers were used together with Arm-PCR of CDR3 regions. TCRdb itself ran the multiplex PCR reads through MiXCR, one entry per CDR3 protein. The data show 350,000 to 450,000 distinct CDR3 sequences, over 9.5% seen once. This clonotype was picked up a small number of times. Its cognate antigen is unknown. Sample time point: newly diagnosed GD, antithyroid drugs for less than 3 months. Scientists built the TCR library using RNA that was extracted from PBMCs. The sample also formed part of further work on T cells in Graves' hyperthyroidism and ophthalmopathy. This second report adds: In the first-round RT-PCR of the TCR CDR3, the HTBI primer set was used.

The V call is TRBV7-2, the J call TRBJ1-4, with D hard to call. The receptor was isolated from a woman between 18 and 30 years old with Graves disease. The sequencing here drew on peripheral blood mononuclear cells (PBMCs), taken at new diagnosis, from a patient treated with antithyroid drugs. CDR3 loop: CASSLEGRPGEKLFF. The CDR3, as DNA: TGTGCCAGCAGCTTAGAAGGTCGGCCGGGGGAAAAACTGTTTTTT. Using reference TRBV7-2 and TRBJ1-4 for the parts outside the CDR3, the full variable domain is GAGVSQSPSNKVTEKGKDVELRCDPISGHTALYWYRQSLGQGLEFLIYFQGNSAPDKSGLPSDRFSAERTGGSVSTLTIQRTQQEDSAVYLCASSLEGRPGEKLFFGSGTQLSVL.